Listed below are T cell receptor beta chains from one sample, sequenced in a study of blood T cell repertoires in COVID-19. The data were produced by immunoSEQ multiplex PCR, yet TCRdb's version contains in-frame clones alone and is incomplete. The repertoire holds over 200,000 clones, with less than 90% as singletons. Sequencing was carried out using peripheral blood. The receptors originated from a woman between 65 and 79 years old with active or convalescent COVID-19. Each CDR3 is given with its conserved first and last residue. The D gene is left open where the match is weak. Size values are once, few and many counts, or a class for expanded clones, and some rows have none.

clone_size	v_call	d_call	j_call	cdr3_aa	cdr3_nt
-	TRBV24-1	TRBD1	TRBJ2-5	CATSDSTGTLQETQYF	TGTGCCACCAGTGATTCGACAGGGACGCTCCAAGAGACCCAGTACTTC
-	TRBV12-3/TRBV12-4	-	TRBJ2-1	CASSDSSYNEQFF	TGTGCCAGCTCTGATAGCTCCTACAATGAGCAGTTCTTC
few	TRBV5-1	-	TRBJ2-6	CASSLAVGPGANVLTF	TGCGCCAGCAGCTTGGCCGTGGGGCCTGGGGCCAACGTCCTGACTTTC
-	TRBV7-2	-	TRBJ1-3	CASSLTGLSGNTIYF	TGTGCCAGCAGCTTAACTGGGCTCTCTGGAAACACCATATATTTT
-	TRBV5-1	-	TRBJ2-2	CASSLEGGAATGELFF	TGCGCCAGCAGCTTGGAAGGGGGAGCCGCCACCGGGGAGCTGTTTTTT
-	TRBV15	TRBD1	TRBJ2-7	CATRRQGSSYEQYF	TGTGCCACCCGGCGACAGGGGTCCTCCTACGAGCAGTACTTC
-	TRBV7-2	-	TRBJ1-4	CASSLGWGRGVEKLFF	TGTGCCAGCAGCTTAGGTTGGGGGAGGGGAGTTGAAAAACTGTTTTTT
once	TRBV3-1/TRBV3-2	-	TRBJ2-3	CASRSPGDTQYF	TGTGCCAGCCGCTCCCCGGGGGATACGCAGTATTTT
-	TRBV6-6	-	TRBJ2-6	CASSGPRVTGANVLTF	TGTGCCAGCAGTGGCCCCAGGGTCACAGGGGCCAACGTCCTGACTTTC
-	TRBV18	TRBD1	TRBJ2-1	CASSPGTVGYNEQFF	TGTGCCAGCTCACCCGGGACAGTAGGCTACAATGAGCAGTTCTTC
-	TRBV7-8	-	TRBJ1-2	CASSLGPNYGYTF	TGTGCCAGCAGCTTAGGTCCAAACTATGGCTACACCTTC
once	TRBV28	-	TRBJ1-4	CASRAGANEKLFF	TGTGCCAGCAGGGCAGGGGCTAATGAAAAACTGTTTTTT
-	TRBV5-1	TRBD1	TRBJ1-6	CASSFGQGIDSPLHF	TGCGCCAGCAGCTTTGGACAGGGGATCGATTCACCCCTCCACTTT
-	TRBV7-8	-	TRBJ2-1	CASSLIRRSTYNEQFF	TGTGCCAGCAGCTTAATCAGGAGGTCGACCTACAATGAGCAGTTCTTC
-	TRBV27	-	TRBJ1-3	CASADAGKDTIYF	TGTGCCAGCGCCGATGCAGGGAAAGACACCATATATTTT